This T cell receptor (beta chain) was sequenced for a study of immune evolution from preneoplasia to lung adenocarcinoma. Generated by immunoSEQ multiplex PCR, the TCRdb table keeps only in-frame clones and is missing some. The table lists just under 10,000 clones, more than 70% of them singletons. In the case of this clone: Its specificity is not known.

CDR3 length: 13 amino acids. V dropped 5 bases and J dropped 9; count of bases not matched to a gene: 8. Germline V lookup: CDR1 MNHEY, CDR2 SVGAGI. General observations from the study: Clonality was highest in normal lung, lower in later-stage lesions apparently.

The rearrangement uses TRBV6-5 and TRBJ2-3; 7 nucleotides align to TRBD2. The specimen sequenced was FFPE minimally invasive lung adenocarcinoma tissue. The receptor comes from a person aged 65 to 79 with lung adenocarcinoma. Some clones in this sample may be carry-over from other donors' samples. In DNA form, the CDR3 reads TGTGCCAGCAGTCCCCGGACTAGTTCGACGCAGTATTTT. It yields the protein CASSPRTSSTQYF.